This T cell receptor (beta chain) was captured by sequencing in a study of cytomegalovirus exposure and HLA in healthy donors. Study conclusions and caveats: DRB1 had the most TCR associations and HLA-C the fewest, a later analysis found, with rates varying by HLA locus.

Note on this clone: Its antigen remains unknown.

With 60 Vbeta and 13 Jbeta primers, the PCR was carried out. The repertoire was sequenced with immunoSEQ multiplex PCR; TCRdb's copy has only in-frame clones and lacks some. The sample lists some 66,000 clones, roughly 75% occurring once. V was trimmed by 7 bases and J by 0 bases, leaving 15 bases between them. Germline lookup yields CDR1 SQVTM and CDR2 ANQGSEA. This CDR3 spans 14 amino acids. Sequences were obtained from PBMCs. The genes are TRBV29-1 and TRBJ1-2; tentative D call: TRBD1 (6 bases). This receptor was obtained from a man aged 60-69 years in good health and CMV-seropositive. The CDR3 spells CSAYTTGANYGYTF. CDR3 DNA sequence: TGCAGCGCCTACACGACAGGAGCTAACTATGGCTACACCTTC.